This is a list of T cell receptor beta chains from one sample in a study of T cell repertoires in cytomegalovirus infection. TCRdb re-derived calls from the reads in MiXCR, one entry per CDR3 protein. The profile shows 300,000 to 400,000 distinct CDR3 sequences, 25% to 35% of them singletons. Their specific antigens are unknown. This sample comprised cultured PBMCs, obtained from culture after CMV antigen stimulation. Source of these receptors: a human donor in good health (CMV status not recorded). Some clones in this sample may be carry-over from other donors' samples. CDR3s include the opening cysteine and the closing phenylalanine or tryptophan. D genes are given only for firm matches. Not every row has a clone size; where given, it reads once, few, many or a size class.

>TRBV7-2|TRBJ2-5|few|TRBD2
TGTGCCAGCAGCTTACGAGCGGGAGGGGAAGAGACCCAGTACTTC
CASSLRAGGEETQYF
>TRBV7-6|TRBJ2-2|NA|NA
TGTGCCAGCAGCTTATTCGGTTTGGGCGGGACAGTTAACACCGGGGAGCTGTTTTTT
CASSLFGLGGTVNTGELFF
>TRBV5-4|TRBJ2-3|NA|NA
TGTGCCAGCAGTTTGACGAGACAGTACACAGATACGCAGTATTTT
CASSLTRQYTDTQYF
>TRBV7-9|TRBJ2-2|few|NA
TGTGCCAGCAGTCACCTAGTGACAATCAACCCCTACTCGAACACCGGGGAGCTGTTTTTT
CASSHLVTINPYSNTGELFF
>TRBV20-1|TRBJ1-1|NA|TRBD1
TGCAGTGCCGGGGCGGGAGACAGGGGCGCCGGAGCTTTCTTT
CSAGAGDRGAGAFF
>TRBV28|TRBJ2-7|many|NA
TGTGCCAGCAGTTTCGTGGGACGGGCCTACGAGCAGTACTTC
CASSFVGRAYEQYF
>TRBV6-6|TRBJ1-2|NA|NA
TGTGCCAGCAGTTACTCGGGTCGGGAAGGCGGGGACTATGGCTACACCTTC
CASSYSGREGGDYGYTF
>TRBV6-1|TRBJ1-2|few|NA
TGTGCCAGCAGTGAATGGACATCCGGCTACACCTTC
CASSEWTSGYTF
>TRBV12-3/TRBV12-4|TRBJ2-7|NA|NA
TGTGCCAGCAGTTATAGCGACGAGCAGTACTTC
CASSYSDEQYF
>TRBV6-4|TRBJ1-5|once|NA
TGTGCCAGCAGTGACTCAGAGGAGGGTAAGAAGGTTCAGCCCCAGCATTTT
CASSDSEEGKKVQPQHF
>TRBV7-9|TRBJ2-1|many|NA
TGTGCCAGCAGCCCCCCAGGTCTATTCTACAATGAGCAGTTCTTC
CASSPPGLFYNEQFF
>TRBV7-6|TRBJ2-3|many|NA
TGTGCCAGCAGCTTGGGTCTAGCCGGAGATACGCAGTATTTT
CASSLGLAGDTQYF
>TRBV12-3/TRBV12-4|TRBJ2-3|few|TRBD1
TGTGCCAGCAGTTTAGCGCAGAAGGGACAGGGGGCCGCAGATACGCAGTATTTT
CASSLAQKGQGAADTQYF
>TRBV6-1|TRBJ2-3|NA|NA
TGTGCCAGCAGTGATGGGAGTCTCTGGAGCACAGATACGCAGTATTTT
CASSDGSLWSTDTQYF
>TRBV6-6|TRBJ1-5|NA|NA
TGTGCCAGCAGTTACGTACAACATCCGGGTCGAGGGCAGCCCCAGCATTTT
CASSYVQHPGRGQPQHF
>TRBV7-8|TRBJ1-6|many|NA
TGTGCCAGCAGCTTAGCCAGGGTTACGAATTCACCCCTCCACTTT
CASSLARVTNSPLHF
>TRBV10-2|TRBJ1-2|many|NA
TGCGCCAGCAGTGTTGGGGATGGCTACACCTTC
CASSVGDGYTF
>TRBV4-3|TRBJ1-4|few|NA
TGCGCCAGCAGCCTAGTCGGGGTGACTAATGAAAAACTGTTTTTT
CASSLVGVTNEKLFF
>TRBV28|TRBJ1-4|NA|TRBD1
TGTGCCAGCAGATCAGGGGGAACTAATGAAAAACTGTTTTTT
CASRSGGTNEKLFF
>TRBV10-3|TRBJ2-3|few|TRBD2
TGTGCCATCAGACCGGGACTAGCGGGAGCTGGGACAGATACGCAGTATTTT
CAIRPGLAGAGTDTQYF
>TRBV28|TRBJ2-7|few|TRBD1
TGTGCCAGCAGTTACAGGGGGCCCTCTTACGAGCAGTACTTC
CASSYRGPSYEQYF
>TRBV19|TRBJ2-1|few|TRBD2
TGTGCCAGTAGGCCCAGCGGGATGAGCAATGAGCAGTTCTTC
CASRPSGMSNEQFF
>TRBV4-1|TRBJ2-3|NA|NA
TGTGCCAGCAGCCAAGAGACGGCCGACTCTTCTAGCACAGATACGCAGTATTTT
CASSQETADSSSTDTQYF
>TRBV7-6|TRBJ2-3|few|NA
TGTGCCAGCAGCTTAGAGTCTCGGGGGGCCGCAGATACGCAGTATTTT
CASSLESRGAADTQYF
>TRBV7-3|TRBJ2-6|NA|NA
TGTGCCAGCAGCTTCAAGGGTGGCTCTGGGGCCAACGTCCTGACTTTC
CASSFKGGSGANVLTF
>TRBV18|TRBJ1-2|NA|NA
TGTGCCAGCTCACCAGGCACAGAGTCTTATGGCTACACCTTC
CASSPGTESYGYTF
>TRBV6-6|TRBJ2-1|few|TRBD2
TGTGCCAGCAGCCTGACTAGCGGGGCTAATTCCTACAATGAGCAGTTCTTC
CASSLTSGANSYNEQFF
>TRBV27|TRBJ2-7|NA|NA
TGTGCCAGCAGACCCCTAACAGGGAAAGGTTTCGAGCAGTACTTC
CASRPLTGKGFEQYF
>TRBV7-2|TRBJ2-7|NA|TRBD2
TGTGCCAGCAGCCAGGGAGGGAAACTCTACGAGCAGTACTTC
CASSQGGKLYEQYF
>TRBV27|TRBJ2-1|NA|TRBD1
TGTGCCAGCAGTAAGGTGAGGGGGCTCTCTTACAATGAGCAGTTCTTC
CASSKVRGLSYNEQFF
>TRBV4-1|TRBJ1-1|NA|NA
TGCGCCAGCGGACCTCAGGGGAACATGAACACTGAAGCTTTCTTT
CASGPQGNMNTEAFF
>TRBV12-3/TRBV12-4|TRBJ1-5|few|TRBD1
TGTGCCAGCAGTTGGGGACAGAGCAATCAGCCCCAGCATTTT
CASSWGQSNQPQHF
>TRBV7-8|TRBJ1-1|few|NA
TGTGCCAGCAGCTTAGAACAGTCGAACACTGAAGCTTTCTTT
CASSLEQSNTEAFF
>TRBV4-2|TRBJ2-2|NA|TRBD2
TGTGCCAGCAGCCAAGAGTGGGCGGGAGGCAACCGGGAGCTGTTTTTT
CASSQEWAGGNRELFF
>TRBV7-9|TRBJ1-1|few|NA
TGTGCCAGCAGCCCGATAGTGGGGGGGCCCACTGAAGCTTTCTTT
CASSPIVGGPTEAFF
>TRBV7-8|TRBJ2-7|many|NA
TGTGCCAGCAGCCCCTTGGTGGGGCTGACGGTTGGCTACGAGCAGTACTTC
CASSPLVGLTVGYEQYF
>TRBV28|TRBJ2-1|few|TRBD2
TGTGCCAGCAGTACCCGCGGGAGCGGGAGCCGAAATGAGCAGTTCTTC
CASSTRGSGSRNEQFF
>TRBV10-2|TRBJ1-2|NA|TRBD1
TGCGCCAGCACCGACCCCAAGACAGGGGGCGATGGCTACACCTTC
CASTDPKTGGDGYTF
>TRBV7-2|TRBJ1-2|many|NA
TGTGCCAGCAGGGTCGGATTTGTAGGGGTAAACTATGGCTACACCTTC
CASRVGFVGVNYGYTF
>TRBV25-1|TRBJ2-1|NA|TRBD1
TGTGCCAGCACCTCGGACAGGGGGGACTCCTACAATGAGCAGTTCTTC
CASTSDRGDSYNEQFF
>TRBV7-3|TRBJ2-2|NA|TRBD1
TGTGCCAGCAGCATAGACAGGGCCCACACCGGGGAGCTGTTTTTT
CASSIDRAHTGELFF
>TRBV19|TRBJ1-3|NA|NA
TGTGCCAGTAGTACTACAGCGATTTCTGGAAACACCATATATTTT
CASSTTAISGNTIYF
>TRBV2|TRBJ2-1|NA|NA
TGTGCCAGCAGGGAGGGACTTAGCAATGAGCAGTTCTTC
CASREGLSNEQFF
>TRBV5-1|TRBJ2-3|few|NA
TGCGCCAGCAGCTTGGGACAAAAGGTAGATACGCAGTATTTT
CASSLGQKVDTQYF
>TRBV30|TRBJ1-5|NA|NA
TGTGCCTGGAGTGCCCCAAATTCCCCAGGGTTCCAGCATTTT
CAWSAPNSPGFQHF
>TRBV14|TRBJ2-6|NA|TRBD2
TGTGCCAGCAGCCACACGAAATGGACTAGCGGGAGGAGGGAATCGGCCGGGGCCAACGTCCTGACTTTC
CASSHTKWTSGRRESAGANVLTF
>TRBV7-2|TRBJ2-7|many|NA
TGTGCCAGCAGCTTAGCCCCCCACCCTCAGTACGAGCAGTACTTC
CASSLAPHPQYEQYF
>TRBV20-1|TRBJ2-3|NA|TRBD1
TGCAGTGCTAGACCCGGGACAGCAGGCACAGATACGCAGTATTTT
CSARPGTAGTDTQYF
>TRBV7-9|TRBJ1-2|few|NA
TGTGCCAGCAGCTTAGTAGGGTCGGATGGCTACACCTTC
CASSLVGSDGYTF
>TRBV27|TRBJ1-2|NA|NA
TGTGCCAGCAGTTTATCCCCCGCGGCTAGCTATGGCTACACCTTC
CASSLSPAASYGYTF
>TRBV7-2|TRBJ2-1|NA|NA
TGTGCCAGCAGCCTCCGGGGCAGGCAGTTCTTC
CASSLRGRQFF
>TRBV29-1|TRBJ1-1|NA|NA
TGCAGCGTTGAAGACACGATATGGGGGACTGAAGCTTTCTTT
CSVEDTIWGTEAFF
>TRBV28|TRBJ2-1|few|TRBD2
TGTGCCAGCAGTTACGGGACTAGTTGGGATGAGCAGTTCTTC
CASSYGTSWDEQFF